This T cell receptor (beta chain) is from a study of neurological immune-mediated disorders. In its sample, this clonotype was seen many times. The antigen remains unidentified. Study observations and caveats: The absence of shared CDR3 amino acid sequences among expanded clones across subjects suggests private repertoires in all groups.

This CDR3 spans 15 amino acids. Per germline, CDR1 SGHRS and CDR2 YFSETQ. V was pared by 2 bases and J by 0 bases, with 1 base of the junction left unmatched. Synthesis of cDNA was carried out by template-switch 5'RACE. The reaction used 10-nucleotide random UMIs. In every sequencing run, more than 180 million TCR-beta sequences were generated from 15-18 subjects. TCRdb independently ran MiXCR on the 5' RACE reads; one entry per CDR3 protein. The table shows tens of thousands of distinct CDR3 sequences, with 7% to 8.5% occurring only once. The receptor was isolated from a man in his forties or fifties in good health. The chain links TRBV5-1 to TRBJ2-2; 7 nucleotides agree with TRBD2. Sequencing input: CD4+ T cells from blood. CDR3 amino acids: CASSLLATNTGELFF. The CDR3 region has the DNA TGCGCCAGCAGCTTACTAGCGACGAACACCGGGGAGCTGTTTTTT.